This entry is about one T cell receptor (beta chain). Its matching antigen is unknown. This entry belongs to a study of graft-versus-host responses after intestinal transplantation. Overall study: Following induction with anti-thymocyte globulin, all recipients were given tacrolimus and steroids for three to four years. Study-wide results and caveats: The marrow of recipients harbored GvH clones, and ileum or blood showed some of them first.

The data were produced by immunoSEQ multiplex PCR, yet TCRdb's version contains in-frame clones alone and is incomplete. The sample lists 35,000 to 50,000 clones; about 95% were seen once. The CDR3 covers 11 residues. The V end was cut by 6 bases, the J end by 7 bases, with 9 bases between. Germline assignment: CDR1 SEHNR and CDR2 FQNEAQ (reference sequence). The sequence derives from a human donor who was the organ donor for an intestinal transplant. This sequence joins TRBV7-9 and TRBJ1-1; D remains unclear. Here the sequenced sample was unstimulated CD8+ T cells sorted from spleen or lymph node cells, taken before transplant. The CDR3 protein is CASRRNGEAFF. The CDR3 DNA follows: TGTGCCAGCAGACGCAACGGTGAAGCTTTCTTT.